This T cell receptor beta chain comes out of a study of T cell responses to AZD1222 COVID-19 vaccine. Libraries were prepared by immunoSEQ multiplex PCR; TCRdb keeps only in-frame clonotypes and omits some of them. Of more than 95,000 clones listed, 85% to 95% are singletons. Germline V gives CDR1 MNHNS, CDR2 SASEGT. Unmatched junction bases numbered 10, after V lost 2 bases and J lost 8 bases. The CDR3 sequence is 15 residues long. This clonotype originated in an adult in good health. Material: peripheral blood, obtained on day 0 of AZD1222 vaccination. The rearrangement joins TRBV6-1 to TRBJ1-2, with TRBD1 matching 8 bases. The CDR3 is CASSEQGAILGGYTF. The CDR3 coding sequence is TGTGCCAGCAGTGAACAGGGGGCTATTTTGGGAGGCTACACCTTC.